Listed below are T cell receptor beta chains from one sample, sequenced in a study of CD8+CD57+ T cells in acquired aplastic anemia. MiXCR, run by TCRdb on the reads, gives a single entry per CDR3 protein. The data show more than 150,000 distinct CDR3 sequences, approximately 52% seen once. Sequenced input: sorted CD4+, CD8+, or CD8+CD57+ T cells (not recorded which) from PBMCs. These receptors were collected from a human donor with aplastic anemia. The CDR3 runs from the conserved cysteine through the conserved F or W. A D gene is named only where the DNA matches it firmly. Size values are once, few and many counts, or a class for expanded clones, and some rows have none.

abundance	j_gene	v_gene	d_gene	CDR3aa	CDR3nt
many	TRBJ2-1	TRBV5-1	-	CASSLGGGPYNEQFF	TGCGCCAGCAGCTTGGGGGGCGGGCCCTACAATGAGCAGTTCTTC
-	TRBJ2-7	TRBV20-1	TRBD2	CSAGGLAGGYEQYF	TGCAGTGCGGGAGGACTAGCGGGGGGTTACGAGCAGTACTTC
many	TRBJ2-5	TRBV5-4	TRBD2	CASSPAGLVGETQYF	TGTGCCAGCAGCCCCGCGGGACTAGTGGGGGAGACCCAGTACTTC
many	TRBJ1-1	TRBV3-1	-	CASSRQGNTEAFF	TGTGCCAGCAGCAGGCAGGGGAACACTGAAGCTTTCTTT
many	TRBJ1-3	TRBV11-2	-	CASSSTGSPGNTIYF	TGTGCCAGCAGCTCTACAGGGTCCCCTGGAAACACCATATATTTT
many	TRBJ2-7	TRBV6-5	TRBD2	CASSYFVAGAYEQYF	TGTGCCAGCAGCTATTTCGTCGCGGGGGCCTACGAGCAGTACTTC
many	TRBJ1-5	TRBV11-1	TRBD1	CASSLALGDRGYSNQPQHF	TGTGCCAGCAGCTTAGCGCTCGGGGACAGGGGGTATAGCAATCAGCCCCAGCATTTT
few	TRBJ2-7	TRBV28	-	CASRSFGRSYEQYF	TGTGCCAGCAGGTCCTTCGGACGGAGCTACGAGCAGTACTTC
once	TRBJ1-6	TRBV10-2	TRBD1	CASSDLTGIGNSPLHF	TGCGCCAGCAGTGACCTGACAGGGATAGGTAATTCACCCCTCCACTTT
once	TRBJ2-5	TRBV7-8	-	CASPGTETQYF	TGTGCCAGCCCCGGGACAGAGACCCAGTACTTC
few	TRBJ1-1	TRBV10-3	-	CAISESTGSGEAFF	TGTGCCATCAGTGAGTCGACGGGTTCAGGAGAAGCTTTCTTT
once	TRBJ1-1	TRBV27	-	CAGSTRRPMNTEAFF	TGTGCCGGCAGTACCCGACGGCCGATGAACACTGAAGCTTTCTTT
-	TRBJ1-2	TRBV19	TRBD1	CASSSSGTGNYGYTF	TGTGCCAGTAGTAGCTCCGGGACAGGGAACTATGGCTACACCTTC
few	TRBJ1-1	TRBV28	-	CASSAPGGNTEAFF	TGTGCCAGCAGTGCCCCGGGCGGGAACACTGAAGCTTTCTTT
-	TRBJ1-5	TRBV7-9	-	CASSLEDGGPQHF	TGTGCCAGCAGCTTAGAAGACGGGGGGCCCCAGCATTTT
-	TRBJ1-5	TRBV25-1	-	CATRVGSQPQHF	TGTGCCACCAGGGTAGGTAGTCAGCCCCAGCATTTT
-	TRBJ2-7	TRBV6-5	-	CASSSGGTYEQYF	TGTGCCAGCAGTTCTGGGGGTACCTACGAGCAGTACTTC
-	TRBJ1-1	TRBV5-1	-	CASSRGGEGGTEAFF	TGCGCCAGCAGCCGAGGAGGGGAGGGTGGCACTGAAGCTTTCTTT
-	TRBJ2-1	TRBV25-1	TRBD2	CASKTSGSHNERFF	TGCGCCAGCAAGACTAGCGGCTCACACAATGAGCGGTTCTTC
-	TRBJ2-2	TRBV4-1	-	CASSHGRERIGELFF	TGCGCCAGCAGCCACGGCAGGGAACGCATCGGGGAGCTGTTTTTT
-	TRBJ2-7	TRBV27	TRBD1	CASSRQGGKYEQYF	TGTGCCAGCAGCAGACAGGGGGGAAAATACGAGCAGTACTTC
once	TRBJ2-7	TRBV5-1	TRBD2	CASNPTSGGYEQYF	TGCGCCAGCAATCCCACTAGCGGGGGGTACGAGCAGTACTTC
-	TRBJ1-2	TRBV7-2	-	CASSSVGGYGYTF	TGTGCCAGCAGCTCGGTCGGGGGCTATGGCTACACCTTC
-	TRBJ2-7	TRBV5-1	-	CASSLARDPYEQYF	TGCGCCAGCAGCTTGGCCCGGGACCCCTACGAGCAGTACTTC
-	TRBJ1-1	TRBV19	TRBD1	CASSPGRQGMNTEAFF	TGTGCCAGTAGTCCGGGGCGACAGGGGATGAACACTGAAGCTTTCTTT
-	TRBJ2-7	TRBV9	-	CASSAGGRSSYEQYF	TGTGCCAGCAGCGCTGGGGGCAGGAGCTCCTACGAGCAGTACTTC
few	TRBJ2-3	TRBV15	TRBD1	CATSRRQGAQGTQYF	TGTGCCACCAGCAGACGACAGGGGGCACAGGGTACGCAGTATTTT
many	TRBJ2-7	TRBV9	TRBD2	CASSVATTSGGAPYEQYF	TGTGCCAGCAGCGTAGCTACGACTAGCGGGGGGGCTCCCTACGAGCAGTACTTC
-	TRBJ2-5	TRBV2	-	CASSEASKETQYF	TGTGCCAGCAGTGAGGCCAGCAAAGAGACCCAGTACTTC
-	TRBJ1-2	TRBV2	-	CASTLGERYRF	TGTGCCAGCACTCTCGGCGAGAGATACAGATTC
few	TRBJ2-7	TRBV15	TRBD1	CATRMRDRASYEQYF	TGTGCCACCCGGATGCGAGACAGGGCCTCCTACGAGCAGTACTTC
few	TRBJ1-4	TRBV6-1	-	CASSRLYATNEKLFF	TGTGCCAGCAGTCGACTTTATGCAACTAATGAAAAACTGTTTTTT
-	TRBJ1-1	TRBV10-3	TRBD1	CAISDQQGNTEASF	TGTGCCATCAGTGATCAACAGGGGAACACTGAAGCTTCCTTT
-	TRBJ2-2	TRBV5-5	-	CASSLSTGNTGALFF	TGTGCCAGCAGCTTGTCTACAGGGAACACCGGGGCACTGTTTTTT
-	TRBJ1-1	TRBV7-6	-	CASSLERMNTEAFF	TGTGCCAGCAGCTTAGAACGGATGAACACTGAAGCTTTCTTT
-	TRBJ1-2	TRBV25-1	-	CASSQDKFYGYTF	TGTGCCAGCAGTCAGGACAAGTTCTATGGCTACACCTTC
-	TRBJ2-1	TRBV5-4	TRBD2	CASSLVIAGVYNEQFF	TGTGCCAGCAGCTTGGTAATAGCGGGGGTCTACAATGAGCAGTTCTTC
many	TRBJ2-7	TRBV27	TRBD2	CASSSTGWGGEQYF	TGTGCCAGCAGCTCCACGGGTTGGGGGGGCGAGCAGTACTTC
-	TRBJ2-2	TRBV20-1	-	CSAPTNTGELFF	TGCAGTGCTCCCACAAACACCGGGGAGCTGTTTTTT
-	TRBJ2-3	TRBV7-8	TRBD2	CASSSRAGDDTQYF	TGTGCCAGCAGCTCCCGAGCGGGGGACGATACGCAGTATTTT
-	TRBJ1-2	TRBV29-1	-	CSVVQVINYGYTF	TGCAGCGTTGTACAGGTTATCAACTATGGCTACACCTTC
-	TRBJ2-7	TRBV7-2	TRBD1	CASSLGQGADEQYF	TGTGCCAGCAGCTTAGGACAGGGTGCTGACGAGCAGTACTTC
many	TRBJ2-5	TRBV7-9	-	CASSVAIKEKETQYF	TGTGCCAGCAGCGTAGCTATTAAGGAAAAAGAGACCCAGTACTTC
-	TRBJ2-5	TRBV7-2	-	CASSLAFETQYF	TGTGCCAGCAGCTTAGCGTTTGAGACCCAGTACTTC
many	TRBJ2-2	TRBV29-1	TRBD2	CSVGGAGELFF	TGCAGCGTCGGGGGGGCCGGGGAGCTGTTTTTT
-	TRBJ1-4	TRBV11-2	TRBD1	CASSALPGTDDEKLFF	TGTGCCAGCAGCGCCCTTCCGGGGACAGATGACGAAAAACTGTTTTTT
many	TRBJ2-1	TRBV5-1	-	CASSLAGLARSYEQFF	TGCGCCAGCAGCTTGGCGGGGCTAGCGCGAAGTTATGAGCAGTTCTTC
many	TRBJ2-1	TRBV5-1	TRBD1	CASSYPGQGTNEQFF	TGCGCCAGCAGCTACCCGGGACAGGGTACAAATGAGCAGTTCTTC
many	TRBJ1-2	TRBV5-6	TRBD1	CASSPGTGSSYTF	TGTGCCAGCAGCCCTGGGACAGGTTCGTCCTACACCTTC
-	TRBJ2-2	TRBV3-1	-	CASSQGGAGELFF	TGTGCCAGCAGCCAGGGAGGTGCCGGGGAGCTGTTTTTT
-	TRBJ2-4	TRBV24-1	-	CATGLGKNIQYF	TGTGCCACCGGGTTAGGAAAAAACATTCAGTACTTC
many	TRBJ1-1	TRBV7-2	-	CAGGGRMNTEAFF	TGTGCGGGAGGAGGAAGGATGAACACTGAAGCTTTCTTT
once	TRBJ2-5	TRBV10-3	-	CAISESGVLGETQYF	TGTGCCATCAGTGAGTCAGGGGTCCTGGGGGAGACCCAGTACTTC
many	TRBJ1-2	TRBV6-5	-	CASSYSGTREDGYTF	TGTGCCAGCAGTTACTCCGGGACACGGGAGGATGGCTACACCTTC
-	TRBJ1-2	TRBV2	TRBD1	CASSVDRDRAHYGYTF	TGTGCCAGCAGCGTCGACCGGGACAGGGCTCACTATGGCTACACCTTC